This TCR beta chain was identified in a study of identical twins (dated by TCRdb to 2015 to 2016). As for the study more broadly: To test whether fetal clonotypes persist, this study deep-sequenced TCR alpha and beta repertoires from monozygotic twins, from unrelated adults of various ages, and from cord blood. To rule out contamination, the twin experiments were replicated at different times with different library preparation protocols.

About this clonotype: Its antigen is not yet known. Base qualities are not at hand, and no much larger clone is one base apart.

The full study reports these points: Because the same donors could not be followed over many years, the conclusions depended on cross-sectional statistical analysis. Compared with coincidental sharing between unrelated individuals, an excess of low generation-probability sequences was observed among out-of-frame TCR alpha sequences shared between twins. In monozygotic twins, out-of-frame TCR alpha sharing was systematically underestimated by recombination models, although the models agreed with sharing between unrelated individuals. Abundant cord blood beta clonotypes carried fewer insertions; young adult naive repertoires showed a weaker similar trend, while memory repertoires showed none. A weaker excess of twin sharing was found in beta out-of-frame sequences because the signal-to-noise ratio was lowered by fewer shared sequences. Zero-insertion analyses could be partly confounded by invariant T cells such as MAIT and iNKT, though diverse VJ usage argued against such confounding for most clonotypes.

Every donor in the study was a healthy Caucasian. Three pairs of female monozygotic twins, all aged about 18 to 30 years, made up the twin cohort. RNA for TCR libraries was isolated from peripheral blood mononuclear cells. Receptors were amplified or captured by 5' RACE. Sequencer: Illumina HiSeq 2000. A universal primer binding site was introduced by template switching, and a unique molecular identifier was present in the final cDNA, enabling accurate counting of TCR cDNA molecules. Specific primers in the conserved constant-segment region were used to synthesize first-strand cDNA for the TCR alpha and beta chains. To control for contamination, every cDNA library was double barcoded, receiving both a SMART-Mk sample barcode and Illumina barcodes. TruSeq adapter sequences along with Illumina sample barcodes were introduced in two successive PCR steps. Sequencing of the TCR alpha and beta cDNA libraries was done on the Illumina HiSeq platform using custom primers. In the source study's methods: Unique molecular identifiers were extracted from raw reads with MiGEC, and CDR3 positions were determined with MiXCR. For each individual, recombination models were inferred using an EM algorithm with the repgenHMM and IGoR tools. Shared clonotypes were analyzed with the tcR package in R, and sharing was normalized by the product of cloneset sizes. To study raw recombination free of thymic and clonal selection effects, out-of-frame nonproductive sequences were analyzed. TCRdb applied fastp at Q25 and MiXCR to the public reads, then kept only in-frame beta chains. Entries that share a CDR3 protein sequence are merged under the most common genes and DNA. The V and J calls follow TCRdb's processing rather than the paper's. The sample records about 810,000 distinct CDR3 sequences, 9% to 15% of which are singletons. The biggest ten clones account for around 1.5% of the sample.

The cysteine opens and the phenylalanine closes a CDR3 of 16 amino acids. Only the CDR3 portion is preserved as DNA: 48 bases, with reading frame beginning at the first base. Taken from the germline V gene, the CDR1 and CDR2 loops are SGDLS and YYNGEE. The V and J ends are trimmed by 0 bases and 3 bases, leaving 12 bases between them. In addition, the sample was reused for a study of yellow fever vaccine responses in identical twins. In that second paper, the authors write: The authors reported that the T cell response to vaccination in identical twins appeared partly convergent and partly personalized. The study precisely tracked vaccine-responding T cell clones in identical twins.

This sequence originates from a woman under 30 in good health. The sequenced sample was PBMCs. The receptor chain draws on TRBV9 and TRBJ1-4, with the D gene call left open. This receptor carries the CDR3 CASSVGSWSANEKLFF. The nucleotide sequence reads TGTGCCAGCAGCGTAGGCTCATGGTCGGCTAATGAAAAACTGTTTTTT.